The clone carrying this T cell receptor (beta chain) was seen many times. What it binds is not known. The data stem from a study of T-cell memory formation after mild COVID-19. CDR3 length: 17 amino acids. The germline V gene has CDR1 MGHRA and CDR2 YSYEKL. J was trimmed by 10 bases and V by 1 base; bases with no gene match: 16. TCRdb reprocessed the 5' RACE reads via MiXCR and lists one record per CDR3 protein. The sample holds about 350,000 distinct CDR3 sequences, around 14% seen once. Study-wide results and caveats: There were some responding clones in pre-infection memory, which suggested that cross-reactive memory had joined.

The chain has TRBV4-1 and TRBJ1-5; TRBD1 aligns across 7 bases. Sequencing was done on a sample of PBMCs or a T cell subset sorted from them (not recorded which). The receptor's source is a man aged 18-30 years who had mild COVID-19 (a few samples of this study predate the infection). Cell type and time point are not known. The CDR3 nucleotides are TGCGCCAGCAGCCAAGTCTTCTCCGGGACAGACAGCGGTCCCCAGCATTTT. This translates into CASSQVFSGTDSGPQHF.